The 5 T cell receptor beta chains below all came from one sample that was sequenced in a study of T-cell memory formation after mild COVID-19. One entry per CDR3 protein, called by TCRdb with MiXCR from the 5' RACE reads. The sample lists 400,000 to 500,000 distinct CDR3 sequences; about 20% were seen once. The sequenced material came from PBMCs or a T cell subset sorted from them (not recorded which). These receptors were obtained from an adult woman who had mild COVID-19 (a few samples of this study predate the infection). Cell type and time point are not known.

This clonotype was observed a few times. The V call is TRBV20-1, the J call TRBJ2-1; tentative D call: TRBD2 (6 bases). V was clipped by 6 bases and J by 0 bases, with 12 bases between them. Germline CDR1 reads DFQATT; CDR2 reads SNEGSKA (reference sequence). This CDR3 comprises 14 residues. The CDR3 loop reads CSAWDSHSYNEQFF. CDR3 nucleotides: TGCAGTGCCTGGGACTCCCACTCCTACAATGAGCAGTTCTTC.

The rearrangement uses TRBV14 and TRBJ2-3; D possibly matches TRBD1 or TRBD2 (6 bases each). This CDR3 comprises 15 residues. Between the trimmed V and J ends, which lost 5 bases and 6 bases, there was a span of 18 bases. CDR1 is SGHDN, CDR2 FVKESK, per germline. CDR3 in DNA: TGTGCCAGCAGCTACCGACAGGCTCGGGGGGATACGCAGTATTTT. It codes for CASSYRQARGDTQYF.

The V call is TRBV6-2 or TRBV6-3, the J call TRBJ2-1; no firm D call. This CDR3 region has 14 residues. Germline CDR1 is MNHEY and CDR2 is SVGEGT. Trimming stripped 8 bases from V and 2 bases from J, with 13 bases between. CDR3 sequence (DNA): TGTGCCAGCTGCATAGCCCTCACCTACAATGAGCAGTTCTTC. Its protein is CASCIALTYNEQFF.

Ten or more counts support this clonotype. The rearrangement uses TRBV7-6 and TRBJ2-7; TRBD1 might be the D (5 bases). Germline V gene sequence: CDR1 SGHVS, CDR2 FNYEAQ. The germline V and J ends were trimmed by 2 bases and 5 bases, with 13 bases remaining between them. This CDR3 has 14 residues. CDR3 in DNA: TGTGCCAGCAGCTTAAGAAGCAGGGCCGACGAGCAGTACTTC. It is translated as CASSLRSRADEQYF.

This chain joins TRBV29-1 and TRBJ2-5; 7 nucleotides match TRBD2. The trim removed 7 bases at V and 13 bases at J, leaving 12 bases unmatched. Germline V CDR1 and CDR2: SQVTM, ANQGSEA. The CDR3 has 11 amino acids. The CDR3 DNA reads TGCAGCGCCCGGCTGGCGGGGAGGGGGTACTTC. Translated, it gives CSARLAGRGYF.